The clone carrying this TCR beta chain has a handful of counts. CDR1 is LNHDA, CDR2 SQIVND, per germline (reference sequence). The CDR3 runs to 13 residues. Trimming took off 8 bases at V and 5 bases at J, with 12 bases between the two ends. This sample is drawn from a study of naive and memory T cell subsets. Both TRBC1 and TRBC2 were covered by a beta constant-region primer of two equimolar oligonucleotides. TCRdb reprocessed the UMI-ligation and nested PCR reads with MiXCR, giving one entry per CDR3 protein. Of 130,000 to 150,000 distinct CDR3 sequences listed, approximately 15% are singletons. V usage is TRBV19 and J usage is TRBJ2-2; D remains ambiguous. The source material was naive CD4+ T cells from blood. This TCR came from a human donor in good health. CDR3 nucleotides: TGTGCCAGTTTACGATCGGGTACCGGGGAGCTGTTTTTT. This translates into CASLRSGTGELFF.